This T cell receptor beta chain was identified during a study of beta chain features in type 1 diabetes. Study background: The study examined about 100 million sorted cells across all samples.

Sequenced material consisted of expressed TCRB transcripts (all of the isolated RNA was reverse transcribed). Naive, central memory and regulatory T cell samples averaged around 3.3 million reads. TCRdb keeps only in-frame clones here, not all; method: immunoSEQ multiplex PCR. In the table there are about 300,000 clones, about 7.8% of which are singletons. The table lists this clone with a count of one. This CDR3 region has 14 residues. Germline loops: CDR1 MNHEY, CDR2 SVGAGI. V dropped 2 bases and J dropped 4 bases, with 11 bases sitting between them. The sample taken for sequencing was central memory CD4+ T cells from blood. The chain combines TRBV6-5 with TRBJ1-1, with D hard to call. The receptor was isolated from a young woman in good health. CDR3 DNA sequence: TGTGCCAGCAGTTACGGGGAATTGGGCACTGAAGCTTTCTTT. This gives the protein CASSYGELGTEAFF.